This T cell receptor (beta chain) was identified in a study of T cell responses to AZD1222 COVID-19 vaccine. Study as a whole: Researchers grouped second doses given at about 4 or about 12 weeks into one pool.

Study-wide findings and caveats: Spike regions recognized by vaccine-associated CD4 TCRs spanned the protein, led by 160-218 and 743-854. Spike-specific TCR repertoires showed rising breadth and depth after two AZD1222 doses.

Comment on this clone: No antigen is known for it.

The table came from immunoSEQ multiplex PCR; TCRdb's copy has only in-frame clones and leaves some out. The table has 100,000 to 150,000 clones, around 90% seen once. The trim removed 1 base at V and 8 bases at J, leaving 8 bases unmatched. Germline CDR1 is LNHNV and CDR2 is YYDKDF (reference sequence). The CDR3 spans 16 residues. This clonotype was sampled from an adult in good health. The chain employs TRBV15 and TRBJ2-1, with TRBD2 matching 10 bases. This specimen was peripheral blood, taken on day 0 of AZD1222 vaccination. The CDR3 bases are TGTGCCACCAGCAGAGGGGGGCGGACTAGCGGCCATGAGCAGTTCTTC. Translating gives CATSRGGRTSGHEQFF.